Listed below are T cell receptor beta chains from one sample, sequenced in a study of CD8+ T cells in alopecia areata. The method was immunoSEQ multiplex PCR; TCRdb's version includes in-frame clones alone and lacks a portion of them. The data hold approximately 280,000 clones, with 58% observed a single time. The sequenced sample was CD4+ T cells sorted from blood, obtained at week 24, from a patient treated with tofacitinib. These TCRs come from a human donor with alopecia areata. Each CDR3 is given with its conserved first and last residue. A D gene is named only where the DNA matches it firmly. Clone size is stated in some rows and not others, as once, few, many or a class when expanded.

>TRBV5-4|.|once|TRBJ2-3
TGTGCCAGCAGCTTGAAGGGAGTCGGGGGGCGTGGAAGCACAGATACGCAGTATTTT
CASSLKGVGGRGSTDTQYF
>TRBV2|.|.|TRBJ1-5
TGTGCCAGCAGTGGGACAAGGAGTCAGCCCCAGCATTTT
CASSGTRSQPQHF
>TRBV2|.|.|TRBJ2-5
TGTGCCAGCAGTGTTAACAGGGAGACCCAGTACTTC
CASSVNRETQYF
>TRBV7-9|.|few|TRBJ1-5
TGTGCCAGCAGCCTGGATAGCAATCAGCCCCAGCATTTT
CASSLDSNQPQHF
>TRBV15|TRBD2|.|TRBJ2-7
TGTGCCACCAGCAGCCTAGCGGGGGGGAACGAGCAGTACTTC
CATSSLAGGNEQYF
>TRBV18|TRBD2|.|TRBJ2-7
TGTGCCAGCTCCTGGGATTTGGCGGGGGGCAACGAGCAGTACTTC
CASSWDLAGGNEQYF
>TRBV27|.|.|TRBJ1-2
TGTGCCAGCAGTTTATCGTGGTCGGACCATGGCTACACCTTC
CASSLSWSDHGYTF
>TRBV5-4|.|.|TRBJ2-5
TGTGCCAGCAGCCGCGAGCAGGAGACCCAGTACTTC
CASSREQETQYF
>TRBV6-5|TRBD1|.|TRBJ1-2
TGTGCCAGCATCGGGCCAGGGGGCGGATTTGATGGCTACACCTTC
CASIGPGGGFDGYTF
>TRBV11-1|TRBD1|once|TRBJ1-1
TGTGCCAGCAGCTTCCGGACAGGGGGCTGGGCCACTGAAGCTTTCTTT
CASSFRTGGWATEAFF
>TRBV5-6|TRBD1|.|TRBJ1-1
TGTGCCAGCAGCACGGGACAGTCGGACACTGAAGCTTTCTTT
CASSTGQSDTEAFF
>TRBV15|.|.|TRBJ2-7
TGTGCCACCAGCCTGATGGGGGGTATTCGGTACGAGCAGTACTTC
CATSLMGGIRYEQYF
>TRBV2|.|few|TRBJ2-3
TGTGCCACCGCCAGGGGCGCAGATACGCAGTATTTT
CATARGADTQYF
>TRBV30|.|.|TRBJ1-1
TGTGCCTGGAGTGTAACGGGGACGGGCACTGAAGCTTTCTTT
CAWSVTGTGTEAFF
>TRBV6-1|.|once|TRBJ1-6
TGTGCCACCCACGTCCTGCCCACAGGTCCACCCCTCCACTTT
CATHVLPTGPPLHF
>TRBV28|.|.|TRBJ2-7
TGTGCCAGCAACAGTTTCGGACTGGACATCCGTGGGGAGCAGTACTTC
CASNSFGLDIRGEQYF
>TRBV5-1|.|.|TRBJ2-7
TGCGCCAGCAGCTTGGCCGTGTCAGGGCGGCGCGAGCAGTACTTC
CASSLAVSGRREQYF
>TRBV5-4|TRBD1|few|TRBJ1-1
TGTGCCAGCAGCTCTGGACAGGGTAGAAGCACTGAAGCTTTCTTT
CASSSGQGRSTEAFF
>TRBV5-4|.|.|TRBJ2-6
TGTGCCAGCAGCCCGAACGGCCCACGCTCTGGGGCCAACGTCCTGACTTTC
CASSPNGPRSGANVLTF
>TRBV9|.|.|TRBJ2-3
TGTGCCAGCAGCGCCTCAGAGCGGAATACGCAGTATTTT
CASSASERNTQYF
>TRBV5-4|TRBD1|.|TRBJ1-5
TGTGCCAGCAGCCCGGGGACAGGGTATTATGGGCCCCAGCATTTT
CASSPGTGYYGPQHF
>TRBV4-1|.|.|TRBJ1-6
TGCGCCAGCAGCCAAGCCCCGGCTACTTATTCACCCCTCCACTTT
CASSQAPATYSPLHF